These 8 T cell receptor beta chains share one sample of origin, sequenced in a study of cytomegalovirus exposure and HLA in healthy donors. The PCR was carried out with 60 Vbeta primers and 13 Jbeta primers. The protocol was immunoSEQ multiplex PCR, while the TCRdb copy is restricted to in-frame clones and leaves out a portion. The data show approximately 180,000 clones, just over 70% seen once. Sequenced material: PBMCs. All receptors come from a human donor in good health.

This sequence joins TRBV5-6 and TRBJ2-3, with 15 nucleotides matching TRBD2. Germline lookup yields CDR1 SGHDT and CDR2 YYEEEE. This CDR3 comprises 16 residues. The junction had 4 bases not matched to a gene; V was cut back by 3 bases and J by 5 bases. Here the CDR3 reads CASSWTSGGVGDTQYF. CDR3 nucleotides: TGTGCCAGCAGCTGGACTAGCGGGGGGGTAGGAGATACGCAGTATTTT.

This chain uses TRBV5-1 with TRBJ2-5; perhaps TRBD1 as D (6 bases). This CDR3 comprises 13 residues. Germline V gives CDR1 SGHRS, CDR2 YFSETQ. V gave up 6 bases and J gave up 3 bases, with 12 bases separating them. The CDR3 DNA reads TGCGCCAGCACCTGGTCAGGGGAAGAGACCCAGTACTTC. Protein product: CASTWSGEETQYF.

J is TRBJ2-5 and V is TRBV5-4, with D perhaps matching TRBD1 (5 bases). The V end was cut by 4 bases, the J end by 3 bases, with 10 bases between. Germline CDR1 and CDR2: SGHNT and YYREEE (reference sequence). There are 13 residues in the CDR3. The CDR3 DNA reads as TGTGCCAGCAGCCAGGGCGCAGAAGAGACCCAGTACTTC. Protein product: CASSQGAEETQYF.

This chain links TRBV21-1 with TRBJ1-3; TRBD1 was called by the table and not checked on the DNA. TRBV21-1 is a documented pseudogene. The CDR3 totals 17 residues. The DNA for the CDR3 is TGTGCCAGCAGCAAAGTTGTTCGACAGGGCTCTGGAAACACCATATATTTT. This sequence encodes CASSKVVRQGSGNTIYF.

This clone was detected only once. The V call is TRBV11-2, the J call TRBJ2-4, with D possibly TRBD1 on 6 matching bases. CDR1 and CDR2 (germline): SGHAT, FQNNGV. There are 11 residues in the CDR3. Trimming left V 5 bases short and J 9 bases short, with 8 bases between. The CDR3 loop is CASSRQAIQYF. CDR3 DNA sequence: TGTGCCAGCAGCCGACAGGCCATTCAGTACTTC.

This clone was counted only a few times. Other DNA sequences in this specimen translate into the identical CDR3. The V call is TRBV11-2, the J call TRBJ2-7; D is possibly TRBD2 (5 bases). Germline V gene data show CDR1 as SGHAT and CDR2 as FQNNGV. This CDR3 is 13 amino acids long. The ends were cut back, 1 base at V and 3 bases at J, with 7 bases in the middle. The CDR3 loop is CASSLGTVYEQYF. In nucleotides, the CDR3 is TGTGCCAGCAGCTTAGGGACTGTCTACGAGCAGTACTTC.

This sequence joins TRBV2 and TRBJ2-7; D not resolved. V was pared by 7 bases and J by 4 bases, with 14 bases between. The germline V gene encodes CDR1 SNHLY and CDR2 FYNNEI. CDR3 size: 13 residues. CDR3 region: CASNPDKQYEQYF. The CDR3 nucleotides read TGTGCCAGCAATCCCGACAAGCAATACGAGCAGTACTTC.

The CDR3 DNA reads TGTGCCAGCAGTCTGACAGAGGACACTGAAGCTTTCTTT. Translating gives CASSLTEDTEAFF. V is TRBV5-8 and J is TRBJ1-1, with D maybe TRBD1 (5 bases). CDR1 SGHTS and CDR2 YDEGEE come from the germline V gene. The CDR3 is 13 residues long. V was shortened by 5 bases and J by 3 bases, with 11 bases between the two germline ends.